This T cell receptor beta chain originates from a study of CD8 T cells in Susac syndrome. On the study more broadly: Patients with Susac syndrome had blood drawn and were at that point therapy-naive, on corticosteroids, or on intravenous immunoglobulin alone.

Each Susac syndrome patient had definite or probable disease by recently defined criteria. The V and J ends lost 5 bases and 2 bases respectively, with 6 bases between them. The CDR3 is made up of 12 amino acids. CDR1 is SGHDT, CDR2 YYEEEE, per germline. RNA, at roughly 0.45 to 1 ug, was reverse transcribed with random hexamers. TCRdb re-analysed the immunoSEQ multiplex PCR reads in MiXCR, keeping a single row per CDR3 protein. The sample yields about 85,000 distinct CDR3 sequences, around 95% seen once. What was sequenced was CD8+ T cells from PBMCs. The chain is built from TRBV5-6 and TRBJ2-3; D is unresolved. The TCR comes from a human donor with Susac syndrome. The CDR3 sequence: CASRGDTDTQYF. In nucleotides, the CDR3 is TGTGCCAGCAGAGGAGACACAGATACGCAGTATTTT.